Each of the 21 T cell receptor beta chains below was sequenced from the same sample in a study of blood T cell repertoires in COVID-19. Profiling relied on immunoSEQ multiplex PCR, and the TCRdb table lists in-frame clones only, not all of them. Found here are 200,000 to 300,000 clones, roughly 77% of them singletons; the top ten hold around 3.4%. Sequencing was performed on peripheral blood. The receptors originated from a woman aged 80 or older with acute or convalescent COVID-19.

The rearrangement links TRBV12-3 or TRBV12-4 to TRBJ2-2; no reliable D call. V was pared by 6 bases and J by 6 bases, with 11 bases between. The CDR3 covers 13 residues. The CDR3 reads CASSPTRAGELFF. CDR3 sequence (DNA): TGTGCCAGCAGCCCTACACGGGCCGGGGAGCTGTTTTTT.

V usage is TRBV19 and J usage is TRBJ1-5; maybe TRBD1 (6 bases). V lost 6 bases, J lost 2 bases, and 14 bases lay in between. CDR1 and CDR2 (germline): LNHDA, SQIVND (reference sequence). The CDR3 is 15 amino acids. CDR3 in DNA: TGTGCCAGTAGAACACAGGGAATCGGCAATCAGCCCCAGCATTTT. Translation gives CASRTQGIGNQPQHF.

This chain joins TRBV7-3 and TRBJ2-5, with TRBD1 as a possible D gene (6 bases). V was trimmed by 3 bases and J by 5 bases, leaving 10 bases between them. The CDR3 is made up of 13 amino acids. The germline gives CDR1 SGHTA, CDR2 FQGTGA. The CDR3 is CASSLGAGETQYF. CDR3 sequence (DNA): TGTGCCAGCAGCTTGGGGGCCGGGGAGACCCAGTACTTC. Full variable domain (rest looked up from reference TRBV7-3 and TRBJ2-5): GAGVSQTPSNKVTEKGKYVELRCDPISGHTALYWYRQSLGQGPEFLIYFQGTGAADDSGLPNDRFFAVRPEGSVSTLKIQRTERGDSAVYLCASSLGAGETQYFGPGTRLLVL.

The CDR3 bases are TGTGCCAGTAGCGGACAGGGGGATTCACCCCTCCACTTT. Encoded protein: CASSGQGDSPLHF. The rearrangement joins TRBV19 to TRBJ1-6; 10 positions agree with TRBD1. Germline CDR1 LNHDA, CDR2 SQIVND (reference sequence). The CDR3 runs 13 residues. V lost 6 bases, J lost 8 bases, and 1 base stayed unmatched.

This clone was seen a few times. V gene TRBV2 combines with J gene TRBJ2-7, with TRBD2 identical over 10 bases. The CDR3 runs to 15 residues. V was clipped by 4 bases and J by 5 bases; unmatched bases: 8. CDR1 and CDR2 (germline): SNHLY, FYNNEI. The CDR3 DNA is TGTGCCAGCAGTGGGGGGAGCGGGAGGGCCGACGAGCAGTACTTC. Translating gives CASSGGSGRADEQYF.

The chain uses TRBV5-1 and TRBJ1-5, with D possibly TRBD1 on 6 matching bases. Trimming removed 4 bases from V and 4 bases from J, with 12 bases in between. Germline values: CDR1 SGHRS, CDR2 YFSETQ. The CDR3 is 14 residues long. The DNA for the CDR3 is TGCGCCAGCAGCCCGGACAGCCCTAATCAGCCCCAGCATTTT. This codes for CASSPDSPNQPQHF. The entire variable domain, with the rest obtained from reference TRBV5-1 and TRBJ1-5, is as follows: KAGVTQTPRYLIKTRGQQVTLSCSPISGHRSVSWYQQTPGQGLQFLFEYFSETQRNKGNFPGRFSGRQFSNSRSEMNVSTLELGDSALYLCASSPDSPNQPQHFGDGTRLSIL.

This sequence joins TRBV11-1 and TRBJ2-1, with D maybe TRBD2 (6 bases). Germline V CDR1 and CDR2: SGHAT, FQDESV (reference sequence). The CDR3 loop spans 15 amino acids. Trimming took off 6 bases at V and 3 bases at J, with 15 bases between the two ends. CDR3 sequence reads: CASRNGGKGYNEQFF. The CDR3 nucleotides are TGTGCCAGCAGGAACGGAGGGAAAGGCTACAATGAGCAGTTCTTC.

This chain links TRBV23-1 with TRBJ1-1; maybe TRBD1 (6 bases). TRBV23-1 is classed as an ORF, of uncertain function. Trimming removed 10 bases from V and 1 base from J, with 13 bases in between. The CDR3 loop spans 13 amino acids. The CDR3 nucleotides are TGCGCCAACTGGACAGCAGCGAACACTGAAGCTTTCTTT. Its protein product is CANWTAANTEAFF.

The chain recombines TRBV5-1 with TRBJ2-1; TRBD2 matches 8 bases. Trimming removed 0 bases from V and 7 bases from J; junction bases left unmatched: 3. The CDR3 loop spans 14 amino acids. CDR1 is SGHRS and CDR2 is YFSETQ in the germline V gene. CDR3 sequence (DNA): TGCGCCAGCAGCTTGGACGGGAGGGGGAATGAGCAGTTCTTC. It codes for CASSLDGRGNEQFF. Combining the CDR3 with reference TRBV5-1 and TRBJ2-1 gives the whole variable domain KAGVTQTPRYLIKTRGQQVTLSCSPISGHRSVSWYQQTPGQGLQFLFEYFSETQRNKGNFPGRFSGRQFSNSRSEMNVSTLELGDSALYLCASSLDGRGNEQFFGPGTRLTVL.

For the CDR3, the DNA is TGTGCCAGCAGCCAAGTGAAAGAAGCGAGGGCTACGCAGTATTTT. Translation: CASSQVKEARATQYF. The V gene is TRBV3-1 (or the pseudogene TRBV3-2), the J gene TRBJ2-3, with a possible D match to TRBD2 (5 bases). There are 15 residues in the CDR3. The V end was cut by 1 base, the J end by 8 bases, with 16 bases between. The V gene's germline CDR1 is LGHDT and CDR2 YNNKEL (reference sequence).

This clone was found a few times. The chain is built from TRBV20-1 and TRBJ2-7; a weak D match, TRBD1 (5 bases). The CDR3 has 11 amino acids. The germline V gene encodes CDR1 DFQATT and CDR2 SNEGSKA (reference sequence). V lost 6 bases and J 6 bases, leaving 12 bases between the germline ends. The chain's CDR3 is CSAQQGREQYF. The CDR3 DNA is TGCAGTGCCCAGCAGGGCCGCGAGCAGTACTTC.

The chain recombines TRBV5-1 with TRBJ2-7; 7 nucleotides align to TRBD1. Looked up from germline, CDR1 is SGHRS and CDR2 is YFSETQ. This CDR3 is built from 16 residues. V was pared by 2 bases and J by 3 bases, with 11 bases of the junction left unmatched. CDR3 sequence reads: CASSFGAGGALYEQYF. The CDR3 DNA follows: TGCGCCAGCAGCTTTGGCGCAGGGGGTGCCCTCTACGAGCAGTACTTC.

The rearrangement links TRBV7-2 to TRBJ1-2; D is possibly TRBD1 (5 bases). V lost 0 bases and J 4 bases, leaving 12 bases between the germline ends. The CDR3 spans 15 residues. Germline assignment: CDR1 SGHTA and CDR2 FQGNSA. The CDR3 region is CASSLAGQGLYGYTF. In DNA, the CDR3 is TGTGCCAGCAGCTTAGCGGGGCAGGGTCTCTATGGCTACACCTTC. The full variable domain, its missing parts supplied by reference TRBV7-2 and TRBJ1-2, is GAGVSQSPSNKVTEKGKDVELRCDPISGHTALYWYRQSLGQGLEFLIYFQGNSAPDKSGLPSDRFSAERTGGSVSTLTIQRTQQEDSAVYLCASSLAGQGLYGYTFGSGTRLTVV.

The gene calls are TRBV5-4 and TRBJ2-1; 7 bases align to TRBD1. The V gene end was trimmed by 3 bases and the J gene end by 7 bases; junction bases not matched to a gene: 7. Looked up from germline, CDR1 is SGHNT and CDR2 is YYREEE (reference sequence). CDR3 length: 14 amino acids. The CDR3 coding sequence is TGTGCCAGCAGCTCCGGACAGGAGGTAAATGAGCAGTTCTTC. Encoded protein: CASSSGQEVNEQFF.

The V and J genes are TRBV10-2 and TRBJ2-3; TRBD2 matches at 11 bases. Germline loops: CDR1 WSHSY, CDR2 SAAADI. The CDR3 totals 15 residues. With V trimmed by 4 bases and J by 5 bases, 5 bases remained unmatched. CDR3 in amino acids: CASSVTSGNIDTQYF. The CDR3 DNA follows: TGCGCCAGCAGTGTGACTAGCGGGAACATAGATACGCAGTATTTT.

This rearrangement joins TRBV19 to TRBJ1-1; TRBD1 is a possible D gene (5 bases). CDR1 is LNHDA and CDR2 is SQIVND in the germline V gene (reference sequence). The CDR3 consists of 13 residues. Trimming pared 5 bases from V and 5 bases from J, leaving 12 bases between. CDR3 amino acids: CASSDVQGTEAFF. The CDR3 region has the DNA TGTGCCAGTAGTGATGTTCAGGGAACTGAAGCTTTCTTT.

This chain connects TRBV7-8 to TRBJ1-6; tentative D call: TRBD1 (6 bases). CDR1 and CDR2 from the germline V gene are SGHVS and FQNEAQ. V shed 5 bases and J shed 0 bases, with 17 bases lying between them. CDR3 length equals 18 residues. The CDR3 is CASSPRGRGASYNSPLHF. CDR3 DNA: TGTGCCAGCAGCCCCCGGGGGCGGGGGGCCTCCTATAATTCACCCCTCCACTTT.

This clone came up many times. V is TRBV3-1 (or the pseudogene TRBV3-2) and J is TRBJ1-3, with D perhaps matching TRBD1 (6 bases). Germline loops: CDR1 LGHDT, CDR2 YNNKEL (reference sequence). This CDR3 contains 17 residues. V lost 2 bases and J lost 2, with 16 bases in between. CDR3 sequence: CASSQYPWTATGNTIYF. The CDR3 DNA is TGTGCCAGCAGCCAATACCCATGGACAGCTACTGGAAACACCATATATTTT.

J is TRBJ1-6 and V is TRBV7-8, with D tentatively TRBD1 (5 bases). This CDR3 has 16 amino acids. CDR1 and CDR2 (germline): SGHVS, FQNEAQ. The V end was cut by 5 bases, the J end by 3 bases, with 14 bases between. Written as DNA, the CDR3 is TGTGCCAGCAGCCGAAGCGGGGGAATCTATAATTCACCCCTCCACTTT. Translated: CASSRSGGIYNSPLHF.

There are a few counts of this clone. The chain joins TRBV7-8 to TRBJ2-3; no clear D gene. Germline CDR1 is SGHVS and CDR2 is FQNEAQ. Trimming stripped 1 base from V and 0 bases from J, with 11 bases between. The CDR3 runs to 16 residues. CDR3 amino acids: CASSLGQALSTDTQYF. Written as DNA, the CDR3 is TGTGCCAGCAGCTTAGGGCAGGCCCTTAGCACAGATACGCAGTATTTT. Filled out from reference TRBV7-8 and TRBJ2-3, the complete variable domain reads GAGVSQSPRYKVAKRGQDVALRCDPISGHVSLFWYQQALGQGPEFLTYFQNEAQLDKSGLPSDRFFAERPEGSVSTLKIQRTQQEDSAVYLCASSLGQALSTDTQYFGPGTRLTVL.

The chain is built from TRBV12-5 and TRBJ1-3; D is ambiguous. The CDR3 covers 17 residues. V was pared by 0 bases and J by 0 bases, with 12 bases between. The germline V gene encodes CDR1 LGHNT and CDR2 FRNRAP. The CDR3, as DNA: TGTGCTAGTGGTTTGGTACTACGGGAAAACTCTGGAAACACCATATATTTT. It translates to CASGLVLRENSGNTIYF. The complete variable domain, with remaining parts taken from reference TRBV12-5 and TRBJ1-3, reads DARVTQTPRHKVTEMGQEVTMRCQPILGHNTVFWYRQTMMQGLELLAYFRNRAPLDDSGMPKDRFSAEMPDATLATLKIQPSEPRDSAVYFCASGLVLRENSGNTIYFGEGSWLTVV.